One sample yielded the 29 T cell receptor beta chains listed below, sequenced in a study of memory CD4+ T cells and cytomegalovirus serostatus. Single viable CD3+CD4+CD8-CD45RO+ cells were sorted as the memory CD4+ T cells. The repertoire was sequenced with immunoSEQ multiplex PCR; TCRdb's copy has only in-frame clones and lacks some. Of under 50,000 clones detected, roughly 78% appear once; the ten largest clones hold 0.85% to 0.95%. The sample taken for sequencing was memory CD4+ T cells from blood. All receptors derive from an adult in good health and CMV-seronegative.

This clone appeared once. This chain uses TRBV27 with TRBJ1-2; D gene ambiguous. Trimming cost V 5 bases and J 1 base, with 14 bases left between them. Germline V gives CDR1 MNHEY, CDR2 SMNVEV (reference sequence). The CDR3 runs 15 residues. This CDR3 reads CASSPARRYNYGYTF. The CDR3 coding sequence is TGTGCCAGCAGTCCGGCCAGAAGATATAACTATGGCTACACCTTC.

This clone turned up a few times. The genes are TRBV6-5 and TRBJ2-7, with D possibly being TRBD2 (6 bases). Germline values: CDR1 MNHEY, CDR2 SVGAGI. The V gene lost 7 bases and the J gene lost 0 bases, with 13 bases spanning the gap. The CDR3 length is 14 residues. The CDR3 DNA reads TGTGCCAGCAAACCGGGACTCAGCTCCTACGAGCAGTACTTC. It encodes CASKPGLSSYEQYF.

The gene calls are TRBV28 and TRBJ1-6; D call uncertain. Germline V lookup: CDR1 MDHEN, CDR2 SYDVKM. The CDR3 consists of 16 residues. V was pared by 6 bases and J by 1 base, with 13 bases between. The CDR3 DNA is TGTGCCAGCAGGACGACGGTGTCGTCCTATAATTCACCCCTCCACTTT. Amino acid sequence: CASRTTVSSYNSPLHF.

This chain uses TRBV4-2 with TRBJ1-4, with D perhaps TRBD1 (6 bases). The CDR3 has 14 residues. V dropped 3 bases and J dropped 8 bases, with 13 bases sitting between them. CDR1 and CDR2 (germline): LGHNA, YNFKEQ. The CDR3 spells CASSHYGGGEKLFF. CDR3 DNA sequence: TGTGCCAGCAGCCACTACGGGGGCGGCGAAAAACTGTTTTTT.

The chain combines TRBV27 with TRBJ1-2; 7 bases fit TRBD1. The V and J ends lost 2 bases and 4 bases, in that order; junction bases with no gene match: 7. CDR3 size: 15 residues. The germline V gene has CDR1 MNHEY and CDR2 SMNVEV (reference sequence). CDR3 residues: CASSLRTGVGYGYTF. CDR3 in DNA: TGTGCCAGCAGTTTACGAACAGGGGTTGGCTATGGCTACACCTTC.

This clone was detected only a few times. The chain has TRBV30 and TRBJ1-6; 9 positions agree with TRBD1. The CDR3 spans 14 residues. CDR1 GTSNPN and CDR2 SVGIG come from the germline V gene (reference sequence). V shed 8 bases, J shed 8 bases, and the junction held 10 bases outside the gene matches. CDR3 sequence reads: CAAYRGRSDSPLHF. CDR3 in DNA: TGTGCCGCCTACAGGGGGCGATCGGATTCACCCCTCCACTTT.

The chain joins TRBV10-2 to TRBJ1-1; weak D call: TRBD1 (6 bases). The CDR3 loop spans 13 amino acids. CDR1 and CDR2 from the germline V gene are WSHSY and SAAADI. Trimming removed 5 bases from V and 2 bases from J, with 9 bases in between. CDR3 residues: CASSLQGNTEAFF. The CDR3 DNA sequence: TGCGCCAGCAGTTTACAGGGAAACACTGAAGCTTTCTTT.

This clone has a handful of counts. Here the CDR3 reads CASSQGREEKLFF. The CDR3 nucleotides are TGTGCCAGCAGTCAAGGGAGGGAAGAAAAACTGTTTTTT. The V call is TRBV6-5, the J call TRBJ1-4, with D hard to call. CDR1 MNHEY and CDR2 SVGAGI come from the germline V gene. Trimming stripped 5 bases from V and 8 bases from J, with 12 bases between. The CDR3 runs to 13 residues.

CDR3 DNA: TGTGCCAGCAGGTACAGCGGAAACACCGGGGAGCTGTTTTTT. As protein: CASRYSGNTGELFF. This chain joins TRBV7-9 and TRBJ2-2; a possible D gene is TRBD2 (5 bases). Germline V gene data show CDR1 as SEHNR and CDR2 as FQNEAQ (reference sequence). The CDR3 runs to 14 residues. Trimming cost V 6 bases and J 2 bases, with 10 bases left between them.

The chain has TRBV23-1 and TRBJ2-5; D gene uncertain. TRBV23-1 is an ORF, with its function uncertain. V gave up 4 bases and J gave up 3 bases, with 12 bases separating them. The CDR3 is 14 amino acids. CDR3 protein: CASSPRETKETQYF. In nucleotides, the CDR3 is TGCGCCAGCAGTCCTAGGGAAACAAAAGAGACCCAGTACTTC.

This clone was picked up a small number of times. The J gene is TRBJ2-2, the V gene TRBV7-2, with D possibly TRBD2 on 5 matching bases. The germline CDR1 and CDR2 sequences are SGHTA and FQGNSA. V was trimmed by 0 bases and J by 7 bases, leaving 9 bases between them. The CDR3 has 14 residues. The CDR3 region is CASSLAREGGELFF. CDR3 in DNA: TGTGCCAGCAGCTTAGCCAGAGAGGGCGGGGAGCTGTTTTTT.

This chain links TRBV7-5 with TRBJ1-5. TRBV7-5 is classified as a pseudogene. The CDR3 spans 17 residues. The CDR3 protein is CVRSFVQGRGARQPQHF. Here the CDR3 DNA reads TGTGTCAGAAGCTTCGTTCAGGGGCGGGGGGCGAGGCAGCCCCAGCATTTT.

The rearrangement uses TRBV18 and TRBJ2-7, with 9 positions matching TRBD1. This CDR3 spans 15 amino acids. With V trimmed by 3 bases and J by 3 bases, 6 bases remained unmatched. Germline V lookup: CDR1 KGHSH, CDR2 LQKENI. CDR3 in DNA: TGTGCCAGCTCACCCCCGGGACAGGGAAGCTACGAGCAGTACTTC. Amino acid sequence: CASSPPGQGSYEQYF.

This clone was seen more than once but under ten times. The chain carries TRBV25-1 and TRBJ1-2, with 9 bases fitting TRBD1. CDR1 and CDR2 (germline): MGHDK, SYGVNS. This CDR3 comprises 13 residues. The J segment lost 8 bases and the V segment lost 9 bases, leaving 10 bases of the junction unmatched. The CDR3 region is CASRLGTGFGYTF. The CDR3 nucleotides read TGTGCCAGTAGGTTAGGGACAGGGTTCGGCTACACCTTC.

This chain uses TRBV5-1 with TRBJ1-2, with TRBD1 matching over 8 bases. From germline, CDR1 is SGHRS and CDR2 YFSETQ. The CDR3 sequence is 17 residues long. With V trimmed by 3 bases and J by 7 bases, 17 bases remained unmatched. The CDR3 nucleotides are TGCGCCAGCAGCTGGGGAGGCCAGGGGGCGAGGATCGCTGGCTACACCTTC. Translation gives CASSWGGQGARIAGYTF.

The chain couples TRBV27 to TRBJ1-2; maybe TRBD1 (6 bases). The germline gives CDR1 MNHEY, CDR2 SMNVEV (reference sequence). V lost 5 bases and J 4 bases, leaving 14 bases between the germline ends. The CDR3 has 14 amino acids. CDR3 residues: CASSAGAGVYGYTF. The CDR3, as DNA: TGTGCCAGCAGTGCGGGGGCGGGAGTCTATGGCTACACCTTC.

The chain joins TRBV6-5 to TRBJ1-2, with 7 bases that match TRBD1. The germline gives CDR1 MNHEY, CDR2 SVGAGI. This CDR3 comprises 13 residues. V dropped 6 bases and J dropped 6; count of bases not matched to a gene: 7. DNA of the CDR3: TGTGCCAGCAGCGCACAGGGGAAGGATGGCTACACCTTC. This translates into CASSAQGKDGYTF.

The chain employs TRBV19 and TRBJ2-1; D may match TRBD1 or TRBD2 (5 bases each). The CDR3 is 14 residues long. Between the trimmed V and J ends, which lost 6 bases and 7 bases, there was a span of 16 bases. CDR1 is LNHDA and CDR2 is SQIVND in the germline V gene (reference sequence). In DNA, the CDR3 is TGTGCCAGTAGCCGGGACCAACCGCGGAATGAGCAGTTCTTC. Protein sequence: CASSRDQPRNEQFF.

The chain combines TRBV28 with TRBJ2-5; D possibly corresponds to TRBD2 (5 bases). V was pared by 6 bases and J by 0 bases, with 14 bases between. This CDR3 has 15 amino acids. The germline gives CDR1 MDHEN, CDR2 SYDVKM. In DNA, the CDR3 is TGTGCCAGCAGCCCCCAGGCCGGGGACCAAGAGACCCAGTACTTC. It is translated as CASSPQAGDQETQYF.

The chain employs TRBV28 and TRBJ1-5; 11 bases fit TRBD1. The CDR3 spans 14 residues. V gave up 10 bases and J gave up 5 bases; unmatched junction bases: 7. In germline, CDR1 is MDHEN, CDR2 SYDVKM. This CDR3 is CATMRDRGYQPQHF. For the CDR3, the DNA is TGTGCCACCATGCGGGACAGGGGGTATCAGCCCCAGCATTTT.

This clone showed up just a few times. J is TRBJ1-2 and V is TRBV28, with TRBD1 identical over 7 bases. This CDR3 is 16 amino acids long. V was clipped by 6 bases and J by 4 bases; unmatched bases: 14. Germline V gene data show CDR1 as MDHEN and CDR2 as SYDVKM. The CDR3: CASRLSGGRDSYGYTF. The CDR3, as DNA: TGTGCCAGCAGACTTTCCGGAGGCCGGGACAGCTATGGCTACACCTTC.

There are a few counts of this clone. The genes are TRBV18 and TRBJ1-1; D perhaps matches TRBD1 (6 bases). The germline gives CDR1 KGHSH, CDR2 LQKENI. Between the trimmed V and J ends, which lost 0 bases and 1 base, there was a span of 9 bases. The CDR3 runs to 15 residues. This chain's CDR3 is CASSPPLGGNTEAFF. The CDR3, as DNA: TGTGCCAGCTCACCACCGCTAGGGGGGAACACTGAAGCTTTCTTT. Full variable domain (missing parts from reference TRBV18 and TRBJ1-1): NAGVMQNPRHLVRRRGQEARLRCSPMKGHSHVYWYRQLPEEGLKFMVYLQKENIIDESGMPKERFSAEFPKEGPSILRIQQVVRGDSAAYFCASSPPLGGNTEAFFGQGTRLTVV.

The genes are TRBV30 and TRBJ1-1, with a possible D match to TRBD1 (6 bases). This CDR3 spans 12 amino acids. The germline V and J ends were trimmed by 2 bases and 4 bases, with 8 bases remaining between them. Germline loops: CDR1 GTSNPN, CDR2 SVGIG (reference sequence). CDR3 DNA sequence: TGTGCCTGGAGTCAGGGGATCACTGAAGCTTTCTTT. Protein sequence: CAWSQGITEAFF.

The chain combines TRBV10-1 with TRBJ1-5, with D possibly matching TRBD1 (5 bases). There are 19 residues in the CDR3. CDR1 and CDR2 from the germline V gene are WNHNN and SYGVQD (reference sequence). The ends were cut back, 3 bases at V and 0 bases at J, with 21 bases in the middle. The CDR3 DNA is TGCGCCAGCAGTGACCCCGATTTGGGGCCGGGGTATAGCAATCAGCCCCAGCATTTT. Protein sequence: CASSDPDLGPGYSNQPQHF.

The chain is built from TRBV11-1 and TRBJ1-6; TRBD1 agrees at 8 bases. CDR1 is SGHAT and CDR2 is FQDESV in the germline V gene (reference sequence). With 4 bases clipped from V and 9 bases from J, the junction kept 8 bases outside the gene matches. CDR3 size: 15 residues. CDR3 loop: CASSSTGGIGSPLHF. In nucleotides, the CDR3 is TGTGCCAGCAGCTCCACAGGGGGAATCGGTTCACCCCTCCACTTT.

Here the CDR3 DNA reads TGTGCCAGCAGTTACGGCCTCGGGGGGGAAGCTTTCTTT. Protein sequence: CASSYGLGGEAFF. V is TRBV6-6 and J is TRBJ1-1, with TRBD1 as a possible D gene (5 bases). The CDR3 runs 13 residues. Looked up from germline, CDR1 is MNHNY and CDR2 is SVGAGI (reference sequence). Trimming cost V 2 bases and J 8 bases, with 12 bases left between them.

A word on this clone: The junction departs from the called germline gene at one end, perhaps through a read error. The CDR3 DNA reads TGTGCCAGCAACCAAGACGGGGAAAATTCACCCCTCCACTTT. This translates into CASNQDGENSPLHF. The chain uses TRBV14 and TRBJ1-6; D unresolved. Germline loops: CDR1 SGHDN, CDR2 FVKESK. This CDR3 spans 14 amino acids.

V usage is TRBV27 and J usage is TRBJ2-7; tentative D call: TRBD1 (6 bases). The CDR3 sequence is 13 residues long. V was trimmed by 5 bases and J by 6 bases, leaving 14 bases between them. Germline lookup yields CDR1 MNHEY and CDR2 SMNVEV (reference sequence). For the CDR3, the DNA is TGTGCCAGCAGTATGATTGGACAGACCGAGCAGTACTTC. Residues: CASSMIGQTEQYF.

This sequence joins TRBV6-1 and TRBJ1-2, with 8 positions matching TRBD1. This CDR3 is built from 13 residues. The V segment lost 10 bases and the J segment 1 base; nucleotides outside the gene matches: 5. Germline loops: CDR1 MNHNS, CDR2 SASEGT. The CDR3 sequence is CATWTGINYGYTF. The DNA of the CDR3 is TGTGCCACCTGGACAGGGATTAACTATGGCTACACCTTC.